This T cell receptor beta chain was documented in a study of yellow fever vaccine responses in identical twins. General study points: The authors reported partly convergent, partly personalized vaccine responses in identical twins.

Each CDR3 protein gets one entry after TCRdb re-called the RT-PCR reads with MiXCR. The sample includes under 4,000 distinct CDR3 sequences, over 65% of them seen just once. This clonotype was observed a single time. Its matching antigen is unknown. Germline loops: CDR1 LNHDA, CDR2 SQIVND (reference sequence). This CDR3 is 15 amino acids long. V was pared by 6 bases and J by 3 bases, with 8 bases of the junction left unmatched. The source was T cells from blood (PBMCs), unsorted or a sorted subset (not recorded which), collected before or after yellow fever vaccination (not recorded which). The origin of this receptor is a woman aged 18-29 years who received the yellow fever vaccine. The chain couples TRBV19 to TRBJ2-7, with TRBD2 matching over 10 bases. CDR3 sequence: CASSPRASGSYEQYF. The CDR3, as DNA: TGTGCCAGTAGCCCAAGGGCTAGCGGGAGCTACGAGCAGTACTTC.